This T cell receptor (beta chain) emerged from a study of blood T cell repertoires in COVID-19. Trimming shortened V by 7 bases and J by 13 bases, and 19 bases separated the two germline ends. CDR3 length: 12 residues. The germline gives CDR1 SNHLY, CDR2 FYNNEI. Per the original methods: Researchers report that nucleated cell counts were estimated from reference gene primer amplification. The data were produced by immunoSEQ multiplex PCR, yet TCRdb's version contains in-frame clones alone and is incomplete. V and J calls and clone size are those listed in that table; D and trimming were worked out from the DNA. The sample yields tens of thousands of clones, around 90% seen once.

V is TRBV2 and J is TRBJ1-2; no definite D call. The source of this sequence is a man aged 45-65 years with acute or convalescent COVID-19. The sample consisted of peripheral blood. The CDR3 reads CASTASLGGCTF. Here the CDR3 DNA reads TGTGCCAGCACAGCAAGTCTAGGAGGATGCACCTTC.